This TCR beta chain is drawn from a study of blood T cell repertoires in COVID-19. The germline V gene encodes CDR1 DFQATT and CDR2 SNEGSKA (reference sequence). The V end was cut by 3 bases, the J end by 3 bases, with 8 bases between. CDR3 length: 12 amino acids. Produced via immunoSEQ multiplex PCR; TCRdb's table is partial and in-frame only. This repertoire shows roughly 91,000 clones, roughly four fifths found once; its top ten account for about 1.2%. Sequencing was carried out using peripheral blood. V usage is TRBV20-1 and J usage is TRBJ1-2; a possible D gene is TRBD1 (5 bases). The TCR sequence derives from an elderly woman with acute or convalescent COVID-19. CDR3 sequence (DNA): TGCAGTGCTAGTCAGGGTGACTATGGCTACACCTTC. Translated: CSASQGDYGYTF.